Listed below are T cell receptor beta chains from one sample, sequenced in a study of blood T cell repertoires in COVID-19. TCRdb keeps only in-frame clones here, not all; method: immunoSEQ multiplex PCR. The table lists 150,000 to 200,000 clones, around 86% of them singletons, with roughly 8.6% in the top ten. Sequenced input: peripheral blood. All receptors derive from a man between 60 and 75 years old with acute or convalescent COVID-19. CDR3s include the opening cysteine and the closing phenylalanine or tryptophan. D genes are given only for firm matches. Clone size, where shown, is once, few, many, or a class for clones that have expanded.

v_gene	d_gene	abundance	j_gene	CDR3aa	CDR3nt
TRBV9	NA	few	TRBJ2-1	CASSRSGSYNEQFF	TGTGCCAGCAGCCGTAGCGGTTCCTACAATGAGCAGTTCTTC
TRBV12-3/TRBV12-4	NA	NA	TRBJ2-5	CASRWGEETQYF	TGTGCCAGCAGGTGGGGAGAAGAGACCCAGTACTTC
TRBV18	NA	NA	TRBJ1-5	CASSPPPIGQPQHF	TGTGCCAGCTCACCCCCTCCAATCGGTCAGCCCCAGCATTTT
TRBV10-3	TRBD2	NA	TRBJ2-1	CAISEREAGNEQFF	TGTGCCATCAGTGAGCGGGAGGCCGGGAATGAGCAGTTCTTC
TRBV6-6	TRBD1	NA	TRBJ2-1	CASSFGRQGERQFF	TGTGCCAGCAGTTTTGGAAGACAGGGAGAAAGGCAGTTCTTC
TRBV18	NA	NA	TRBJ1-3	CASSPLPDSLGDGNTIYF	TGTGCCAGCTCACCCCTCCCTGACAGCCTCGGAGATGGAAACACCATATATTTT
TRBV30	TRBD2	once	TRBJ2-1	CAWDPGLAGAAEQFF	TGTGCCTGGGACCCGGGACTAGCGGGAGCCGCTGAGCAGTTCTTC
TRBV6-5	NA	NA	TRBJ2-5	CASSYRLDQETQYF	TGTGCCAGCAGTTACCGACTCGATCAAGAGACCCAGTACTTC
TRBV25-1	TRBD1	NA	TRBJ1-2	CASSEPGQGYGYTF	TGTGCCAGCAGTGAGCCAGGACAGGGTTATGGCTACACCTTC
TRBV19	TRBD2	NA	TRBJ2-5	CASSLAGVGETQYF	TGTGCCAGTAGTTTAGCGGGAGTGGGAGAGACCCAGTACTTC
TRBV10-1	TRBD1	NA	TRBJ1-1	CASSETTGTGVFTEAFF	TGCGCCAGCAGTGAGACAACCGGGACAGGGGTATTCACTGAAGCTTTCTTT
TRBV12-3/TRBV12-4	NA	NA	TRBJ2-7	CASSLVRGDEQYF	TGTGCCAGCAGTTTAGTCAGGGGGGACGAGCAGTACTTC
TRBV5-5	TRBD1	NA	TRBJ2-2	CASSQRGPNTGELFF	TGTGCCAGCAGCCAGAGGGGGCCGAACACCGGGGAGCTGTTTTTT
TRBV9	TRBD2	NA	TRBJ2-3	CASSPLGVAGADTQYF	TGTGCCAGCAGCCCACTAGGGGTAGCGGGAGCAGATACGCAGTATTTT
TRBV9	TRBD2	once	TRBJ2-1	CASSDRAGGYNEQFF	TGTGCCAGCAGCGACAGAGCGGGAGGCTACAATGAGCAGTTCTTC
TRBV7-9	TRBD2	NA	TRBJ2-2	CASSPSGRYSTGELFF	TGTGCCAGCAGCCCTAGCGGGAGGTATTCCACCGGGGAGCTGTTTTTT
TRBV6-5	NA	NA	TRBJ2-3	CASSGGIDTQYF	TGTGCCAGCTCGGGTGGTATAGATACGCAGTATTTT
TRBV21-1	NA	once	TRBJ2-1	CASIGTTAGTGDHNEQFF	TGTGCCAGTATTGGGACTACAGCGGGGACCGGCGACCACAATGAGCAGTTCTTC
TRBV20-1	NA	NA	TRBJ2-7	CSATPFYEQYF	TGCAGTGCTACCCCCTTCTACGAGCAGTACTTC
TRBV29-1	TRBD1	NA	TRBJ2-1	CSVGTGRGNEQFF	TGCAGCGTCGGGACAGGGAGAGGCAATGAGCAGTTCTTC
TRBV5-1	TRBD1	NA	TRBJ1-1	CASSLGDRGTEAFF	TGCGCCAGCAGCTTGGGGGACAGGGGGACTGAAGCTTTCTTT
TRBV30	NA	NA	TRBJ1-4	CAWSVGGTSIGQKLFF	TGTGCCTGGAGTGTAGGTGGGACATCGATTGGGCAAAAACTGTTTTTT
TRBV28	TRBD2	NA	TRBJ2-1	CASSFYGGLAEYYNEQFF	TGTGCCAGCAGTTTCTACGGAGGGCTAGCGGAATACTACAATGAGCAGTTCTTC
TRBV19	TRBD2	NA	TRBJ2-7	CASSTPREGGEQYF	TGTGCCAGTAGTACTCCAAGGGAGGGCGGCGAGCAGTACTTC
TRBV29-1	NA	once	TRBJ1-2	CSVERQGWGYTF	TGCAGCGTTGAAAGGCAGGGGTGGGGCTACACCTTC
TRBV5-1	NA	once	TRBJ2-7	CASSLTGRYEQYF	TGCGCCAGCAGCTTGACAGGGCGGTACGAGCAGTACTTC
TRBV10-3	NA	few	TRBJ1-3	CAISTQGGNTIYF	TGTGCCATCAGTACCCAGGGAGGAAACACCATATATTTT
TRBV6-5	NA	NA	TRBJ2-1	CASSYPPSSYNEQFF	TGTGCCAGCAGTTATCCCCCCAGCTCCTACAATGAGCAGTTCTTC